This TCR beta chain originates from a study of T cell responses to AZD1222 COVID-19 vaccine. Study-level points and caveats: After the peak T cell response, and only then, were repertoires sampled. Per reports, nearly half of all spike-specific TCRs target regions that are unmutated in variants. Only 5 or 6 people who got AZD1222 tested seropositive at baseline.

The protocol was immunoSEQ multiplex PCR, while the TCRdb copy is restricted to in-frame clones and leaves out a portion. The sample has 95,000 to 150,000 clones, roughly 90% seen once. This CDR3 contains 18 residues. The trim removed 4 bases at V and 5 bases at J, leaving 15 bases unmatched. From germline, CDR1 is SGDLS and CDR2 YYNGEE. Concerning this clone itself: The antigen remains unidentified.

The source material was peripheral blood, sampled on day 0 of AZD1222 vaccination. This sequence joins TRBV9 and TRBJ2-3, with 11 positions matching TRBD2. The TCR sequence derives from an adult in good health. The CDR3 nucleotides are TGTGCCAGCAGCCCCCCTTCGGGAGTAGCGGGAGGGGGAGATACGCAGTATTTT. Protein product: CASSPPSGVAGGGDTQYF.